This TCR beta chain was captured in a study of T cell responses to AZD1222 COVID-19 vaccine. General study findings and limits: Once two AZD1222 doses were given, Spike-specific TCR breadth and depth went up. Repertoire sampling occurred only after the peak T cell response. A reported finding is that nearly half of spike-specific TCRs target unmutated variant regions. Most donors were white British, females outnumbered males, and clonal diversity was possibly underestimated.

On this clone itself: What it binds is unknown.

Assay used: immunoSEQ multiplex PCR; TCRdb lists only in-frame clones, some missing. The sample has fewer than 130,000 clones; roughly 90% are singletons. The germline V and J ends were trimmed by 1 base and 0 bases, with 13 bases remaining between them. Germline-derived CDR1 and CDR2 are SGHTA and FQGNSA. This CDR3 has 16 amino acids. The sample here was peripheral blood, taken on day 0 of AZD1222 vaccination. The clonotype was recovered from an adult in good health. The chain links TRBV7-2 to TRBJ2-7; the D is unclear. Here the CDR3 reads CASSLVSTYYSYEQYF. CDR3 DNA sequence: TGTGCCAGCAGCTTAGTATCGACTTACTACTCCTACGAGCAGTACTTC.